What follows describes a single T cell receptor (beta chain). The genomic DNA of each subset was split evenly across several immunoSEQ plates. Clones were sequenced by immunoSEQ multiplex PCR, and TCRdb holds only the in-frame ones, with some missing. The sample holds some 2.1 million clones, about 95% seen once. The V gene end was trimmed by 6 bases and the J gene end by 3 bases; junction bases not matched to a gene: 4. The CDR3 loop spans 14 amino acids. Germline CDR1 is LNHDA and CDR2 is SQIVND (reference sequence). CD4+ cells yielded CD45RA+ naive and CD45RA-negative memory subsets. These data come from a study of shared clonotypes between healthy human individuals.

The rearrangement uses TRBV19 and TRBJ2-3, with TRBD2 matching over 9 bases. The sequence derives from a man between 18 and 35 years old in good health. Sequencing used naive CD4+ T cells sorted from blood. Subset described: CD45RA+ positively selected. The CDR3 DNA follows: TGTGCCAGTAGCCAAGCGGGAGGAACAGATACGCAGTATTTT. It is translated as CASSQAGGTDTQYF. The entire variable domain, with the rest obtained from reference TRBV19 and TRBJ2-3, is as follows: DGGITQSPKYLFRKEGQNVTLSCEQNLNHDAMYWYRQDPGQGLRLIYYSQIVNDFQKGDIAEGYSVSREKKESFPLTVTSAQKNPTAFYLCASSQAGGTDTQYFGPGTRLTVL.